This is a list of T cell receptor beta chains from one sample in a study of control samples from healthy donors and cancer patients. The repertoire was sequenced with immunoSEQ multiplex PCR; TCRdb's copy has only in-frame clones and lacks some. The sample contains approximately 230,000 clones, about four fifths of which appear only once. Sequenced sample: PBMCs. The receptors come from a woman in her sixties or seventies with lung cancer. The CDR3 runs from the conserved cysteine through the conserved F or W. Each record gives: CDR3 DNA, CDR3 protein, clone size, J gene, V gene, D gene. D genes are given only for firm matches. Only part of the rows carry a size: once, few, many, or a class if the clone is expanded.

DNA: TGCGCCAGCAGTGAGTCAGGGGTCTCACCCCTCCACTTT
CDR3: CASSESGVSPLHF
size: -
J: TRBJ1-6
V: TRBV10-1
D: -

DNA: TGTGCCAGCAGCTCAGCCCCCGGGACAGGGGTGGGTGATGAGCAGTTCTTC
CDR3: CASSSAPGTGVGDEQFF
size: -
J: TRBJ2-1
V: TRBV28
D: TRBD1

DNA: TGCGCCAGCAGCTCTCTGGAGGCGGGGCCCCAAGAGACCCAGTACTTC
CDR3: CASSSLEAGPQETQYF
size: -
J: TRBJ2-5
V: TRBV5-1
D: -

DNA: TGTGCCAGCAGCCGAGTGGGTTCGGGCGGCTACACCTTC
CDR3: CASSRVGSGGYTF
size: -
J: TRBJ1-2
V: TRBV25-1
D: -

DNA: TGTGCCAGCAGTGCGACCGGGGCGACCTACGAGCAGTACTTC
CDR3: CASSATGATYEQYF
size: few
J: TRBJ2-7
V: TRBV25-1
D: -

DNA: TGTGCCAGCAGTTCAGACGGTAGCAATCAGCCCCAGCATTTT
CDR3: CASSSDGSNQPQHF
size: -
J: TRBJ1-5
V: TRBV6-4
D: -

DNA: TGTGCCAGCAGCCAAGCAGGGGGGGGGTATGGCTACACCTTC
CDR3: CASSQAGGGYGYTF
size: -
J: TRBJ1-2
V: TRBV3-1/TRBV3-2
D: TRBD1

DNA: TGTGCCAGCAGCTTAGGAGTCGGTAGCAGGATAGAGACCCAGTACTTC
CDR3: CASSLGVGSRIETQYF
size: -
J: TRBJ2-5
V: TRBV7-2
D: -

DNA: TGTGCCAGCAGCAATATAAGGACAGGAAAATGGGAGCCCCAGCATTTT
CDR3: CASSNIRTGKWEPQHF
size: -
J: TRBJ1-5
V: TRBV21-1
D: -

DNA: TGTGCCACCAGCAACTTCCCCGGGACTAGCGAGGCAGATACGCAGTATTTT
CDR3: CATSNFPGTSEADTQYF
size: -
J: TRBJ2-3
V: TRBV15
D: TRBD2